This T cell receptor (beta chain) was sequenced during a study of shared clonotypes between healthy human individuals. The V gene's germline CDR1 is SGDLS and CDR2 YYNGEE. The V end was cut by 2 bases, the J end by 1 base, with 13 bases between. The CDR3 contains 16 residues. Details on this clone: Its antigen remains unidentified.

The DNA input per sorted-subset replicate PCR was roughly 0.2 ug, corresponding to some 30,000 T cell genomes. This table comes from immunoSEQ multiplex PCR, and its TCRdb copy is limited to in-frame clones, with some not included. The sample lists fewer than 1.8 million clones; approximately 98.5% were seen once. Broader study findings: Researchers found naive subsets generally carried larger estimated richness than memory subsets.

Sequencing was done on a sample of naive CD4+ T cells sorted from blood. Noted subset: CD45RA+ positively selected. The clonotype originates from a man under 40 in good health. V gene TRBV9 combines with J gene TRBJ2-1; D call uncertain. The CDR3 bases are TGTGCCAGCAGCGTGGCTGGGTCTCGGTCCTACAATGAGCAGTTCTTC. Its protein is CASSVAGSRSYNEQFF.